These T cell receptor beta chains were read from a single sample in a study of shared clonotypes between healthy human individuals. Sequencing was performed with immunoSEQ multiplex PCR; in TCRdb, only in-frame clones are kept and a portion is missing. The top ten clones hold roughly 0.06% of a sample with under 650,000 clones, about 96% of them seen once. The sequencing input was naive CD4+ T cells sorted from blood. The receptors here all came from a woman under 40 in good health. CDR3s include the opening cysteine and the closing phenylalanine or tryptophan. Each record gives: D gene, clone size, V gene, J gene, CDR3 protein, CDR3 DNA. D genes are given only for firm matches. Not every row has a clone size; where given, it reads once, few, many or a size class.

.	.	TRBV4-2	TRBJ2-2	CASSQETSGNTGELFF	TGTGCCAGCAGCCAAGAAACGAGCGGGAACACCGGGGAGCTGTTTTTT
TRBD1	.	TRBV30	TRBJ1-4	CAWRVGQGTEKLFF	TGTGCCTGGAGAGTGGGACAGGGGACCGAAAAACTGTTTTTT
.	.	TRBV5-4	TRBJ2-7	CASSPHRDSYEQYF	TGTGCCAGCAGCCCCCACCGGGACTCCTACGAGCAGTACTTC
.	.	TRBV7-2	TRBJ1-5	CASSSPIGEPQHF	TGTGCCAGCAGCTCCCCTATCGGGGAGCCCCAGCATTTT
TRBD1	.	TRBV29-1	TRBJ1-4	CSVRRQGNEKLFF	TGCAGCGTTAGGAGACAGGGAAATGAAAAACTGTTTTTT
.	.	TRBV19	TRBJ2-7	CASSITGTFAYEQYF	TGTGCCAGTAGTATCACCGGGACTTTTGCCTACGAGCAGTACTTC
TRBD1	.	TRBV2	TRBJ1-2	CAEAGGLANYGYTF	TGTGCCGAAGCAGGGGGGCTCGCTAACTATGGCTACACCTTC
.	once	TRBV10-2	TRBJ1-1	CASSESLQNTEAFF	TGCGCCAGCAGTGAGTCGCTCCAGAACACTGAAGCTTTCTTT
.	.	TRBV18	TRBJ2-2	CASSPLGFAGTNTGELFF	TGTGCCAGCTCACCACTCGGGTTCGCAGGGACGAACACCGGGGAGCTGTTTTTT
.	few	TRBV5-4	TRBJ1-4	CASSLGTLNEKLFF	TGTGCCAGCAGCTTAGGGACACTTAATGAAAAACTGTTTTTT
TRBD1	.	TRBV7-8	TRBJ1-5	CASSRQGNQPQHF	TGTGCCAGCAGCCGACAGGGTAACCAGCCCCAGCATTTT
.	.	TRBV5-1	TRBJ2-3	CASSSARGAYTDTQYF	TGCGCCAGCAGCTCGGCACGGGGGGCGTACACAGATACGCAGTATTTT
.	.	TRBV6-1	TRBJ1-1	CASSGVGRRARNTEAFF	TGTGCCAGCAGTGGAGTTGGGAGAAGAGCAAGGAACACTGAAGCTTTCTTT
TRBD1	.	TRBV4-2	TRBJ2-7	CASSQGLQGFYEQYF	TGTGCCAGCAGCCAAGGACTACAGGGGTTCTACGAGCAGTACTTC
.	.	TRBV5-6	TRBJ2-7	CASSSSRDRFNYEQYF	TGTGCCAGCAGCTCTTCCCGGGATCGATTTAACTACGAGCAGTACTTC
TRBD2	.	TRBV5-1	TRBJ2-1	CASSLGELAGVYEQFF	TGCGCCAGCAGCTTGGGAGAACTAGCGGGAGTCTATGAGCAGTTCTTC
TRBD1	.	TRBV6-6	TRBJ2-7	CASSGQGVFDEQYF	TGTGCCAGCTCCGGACAGGGAGTATTCGACGAGCAGTACTTC
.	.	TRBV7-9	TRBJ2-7	CASSLADGTYEQYF	TGTGCCAGCAGCTTAGCGGACGGAACCTACGAGCAGTACTTC
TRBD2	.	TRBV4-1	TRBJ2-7	CASSLELAGFSYEQYF	TGCGCCAGCAGCCTCGAACTAGCGGGATTCTCCTACGAGCAGTACTTC
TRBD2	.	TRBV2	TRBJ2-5	CASIGTSGSRVETQYF	TGTGCCAGCATCGGGACTAGCGGGAGCAGGGTCGAGACCCAGTACTTC
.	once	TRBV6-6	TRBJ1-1	CASSYVVRRETEAFF	TGTGCCAGCAGTTACGTGGTAAGGAGGGAGACTGAAGCTTTCTTT